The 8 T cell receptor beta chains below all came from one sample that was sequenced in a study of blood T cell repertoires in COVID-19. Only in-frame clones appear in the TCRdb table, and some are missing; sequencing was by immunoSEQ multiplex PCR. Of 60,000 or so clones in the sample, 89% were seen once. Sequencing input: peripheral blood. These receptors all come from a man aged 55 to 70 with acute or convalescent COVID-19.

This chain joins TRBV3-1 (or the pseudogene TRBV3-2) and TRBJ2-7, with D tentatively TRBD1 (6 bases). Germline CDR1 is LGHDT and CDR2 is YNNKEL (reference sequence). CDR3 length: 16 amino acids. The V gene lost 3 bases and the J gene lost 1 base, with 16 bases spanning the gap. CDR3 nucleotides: TGTGCCAGCAGCCAGTCATACCGGGACATTTCCTACGAGCAGTACTTC. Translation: CASSQSYRDISYEQYF.

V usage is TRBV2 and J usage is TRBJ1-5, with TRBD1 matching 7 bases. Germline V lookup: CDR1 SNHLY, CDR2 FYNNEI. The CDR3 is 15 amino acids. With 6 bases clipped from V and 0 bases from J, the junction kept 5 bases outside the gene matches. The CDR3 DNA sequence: TGTGCCAGCAGCTTGACAGGGTATAGCAATCAGCCCCAGCATTTT. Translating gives CASSLTGYSNQPQHF.

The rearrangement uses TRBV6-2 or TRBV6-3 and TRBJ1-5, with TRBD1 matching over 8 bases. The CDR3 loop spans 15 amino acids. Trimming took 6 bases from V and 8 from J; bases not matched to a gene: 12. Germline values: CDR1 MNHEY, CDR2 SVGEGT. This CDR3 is CASSPGQGFFKPQHF. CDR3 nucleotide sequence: TGTGCCAGCAGCCCCGGACAGGGTTTTTTCAAGCCCCAGCATTTT.

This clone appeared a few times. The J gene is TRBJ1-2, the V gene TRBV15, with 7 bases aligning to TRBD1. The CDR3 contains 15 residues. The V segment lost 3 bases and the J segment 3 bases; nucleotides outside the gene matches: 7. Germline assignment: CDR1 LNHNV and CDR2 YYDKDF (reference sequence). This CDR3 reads CATSSGRGTDYGYTF. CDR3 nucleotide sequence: TGTGCCACCAGCAGTGGGCGAGGGACAGACTATGGCTACACCTTC.

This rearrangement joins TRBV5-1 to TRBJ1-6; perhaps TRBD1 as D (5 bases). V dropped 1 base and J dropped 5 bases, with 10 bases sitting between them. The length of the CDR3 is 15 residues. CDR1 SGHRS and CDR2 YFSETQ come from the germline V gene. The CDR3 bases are TGCGCCAGCAGCTTGTTTACGACAGATAATTCACCCCTCCACTTT. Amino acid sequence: CASSLFTTDNSPLHF. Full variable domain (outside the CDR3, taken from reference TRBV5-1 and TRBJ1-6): KAGVTQTPRYLIKTRGQQVTLSCSPISGHRSVSWYQQTPGQGLQFLFEYFSETQRNKGNFPGRFSGRQFSNSRSEMNVSTLELGDSALYLCASSLFTTDNSPLHFGNGTRLTVT.

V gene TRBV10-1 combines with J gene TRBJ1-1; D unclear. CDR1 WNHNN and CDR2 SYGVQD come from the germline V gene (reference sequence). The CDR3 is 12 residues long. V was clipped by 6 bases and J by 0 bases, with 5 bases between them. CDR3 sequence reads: CASSTLNTEAFF. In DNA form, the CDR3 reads TGCGCCAGCAGCACTTTGAACACTGAAGCTTTCTTT.

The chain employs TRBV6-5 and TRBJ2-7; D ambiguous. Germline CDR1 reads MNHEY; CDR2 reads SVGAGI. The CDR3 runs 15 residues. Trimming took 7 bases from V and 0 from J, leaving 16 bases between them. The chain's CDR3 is CASKLSPANSYEQYF. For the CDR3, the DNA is TGTGCCAGCAAGCTCTCACCCGCTAACTCCTACGAGCAGTACTTC.

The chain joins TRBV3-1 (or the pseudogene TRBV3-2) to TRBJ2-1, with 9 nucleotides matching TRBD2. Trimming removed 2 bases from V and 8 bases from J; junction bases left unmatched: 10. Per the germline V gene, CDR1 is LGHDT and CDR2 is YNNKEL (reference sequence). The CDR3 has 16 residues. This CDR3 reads CASSQRAGGKVHEQFF. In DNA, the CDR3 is TGTGCCAGCAGCCAACGAGCGGGGGGCAAGGTCCATGAGCAGTTCTTC.